This T cell receptor (beta chain) was recovered during a study of T cell responses to AZD1222 COVID-19 vaccine (dated by TCRdb to the early 2020s). A note on the overall study: TCR sequencing covered 230 or so trial participants: 200 to 220 given two doses of AZD1222 and 26 given two doses of MenACWY control vaccine. Trial participants were enrolled by age into subgroups of 18-55, 56-69 and 70-plus years, and about 150, 27 and 61 TCR-sequenced participants, respectively, were included in these subgroups. What the work shows at the level of the full study, not this receptor alone: Participants were mostly white British and included more females than males, and it was suggested by the authors that clonal diversity may have been underestimated. After two AZD1222 doses, both the breadth and the depth of spike-specific TCRs were significantly higher than at day 0 and than in MenACWY recipients. Conclusions about previously exposed vaccinees are limited, since just six AZD1222 recipients were seropositive for SARS-CoV-2 at baseline. In the small 56-69-year group, the increase in depth fell short of significance, most likely because of low power. Because no samples from the day 14 peak response were available, repertoires could be characterized only after the peak T cell response. The whole spike protein was spanned by vaccine-associated CD4 TCRs, and dominant responses were seen in regions 160-218 and 743-854. Epitopes outside the regions mutated in the B.1.351 and B.1.1.7 variants were reportedly recognized by nearly half of the unique spike-specific TCRs.

The germline V gene (reference sequence) yields LNHDA for CDR1 and SQIVND for CDR2. CDR3 length: 14 amino acids, cysteine to phenylalanine. Kept here is only the CDR3 DNA, which spans 42 bases and is read in frame from base 1. Between the V and J ends, shortened by 2 bases and 6 bases respectively, the junction contains 11 bases. This specimen's time point label, interpreted: about 28 days (+/-7) after the second vaccine dose. AZD1222 recipients with second doses at about 4 weeks or about 12 weeks were pooled, because spike-specific TCR depth and breadth did not differ between schedules. Samples from vaccinated people were obtained from the UK trials COV001 and COV002, which included a single-blind randomized controlled phase 2/3 trial of AZD1222 (ChAdOx1 nCoV-19) in healthy adults. Trial participant PBMC samples were collected at day 0 and day 28 after the second dose for TCRbeta chain sequencing.

The CDR3 regions of human TCRbeta chains were analyzed by immunosequencing. On the authors' methods: TCRs in the repertoires were compared against a reference library of SARS-CoV-2-specific TCRs that had been generated with the MIRA antigen-specificity platform. Breadth was defined as the fraction of unique TCRs that were SARS-CoV-2-associated, and depth was defined as the fraction of total T cells that were SARS-CoV-2-associated. Each spike-specific TCR was assigned to its reactive spike region and to a CD4 or CD8 class using the MIRA data. Log10-transformed breadth and depth values were compared by one-way ANOVA with Sidak's multiple comparisons tests. Sourced from immuneACCESS, this table was stored by TCRdb with only in-frame sequences that have V and J called. A share of the clones is absent; for the studies checked, an unresolved V gene accounts for under half, and the remainder has no known explanation. V and J calls and clone size are those listed in that table; D and trimming were worked out from the DNA. The sample includes 70,000 to 95,000 clones, with 90% observed a single time. The top ten constitute more than 1.2% of the sample.

On this clone itself: Its antigen is not yet known. Base-call qualities are not available, and no considerably larger clone is one nucleotide away.

The starting material was peripheral blood, obtained 28 days after the second AZD1222 dose. The chain was built from TRBV19 and TRBJ2-4, with the D assignment possibly TRBD1 or TRBD2, given 6 matching bases for each. This TCR came from an adult who received the AZD1222 COVID-19 vaccine. The nucleotide sequence reads as follows: TGTGCCAGTAGTATAACGGGGGCCCCAAACATTCAGTACTTC. Its protein product is CASSITGAPNIQYF.